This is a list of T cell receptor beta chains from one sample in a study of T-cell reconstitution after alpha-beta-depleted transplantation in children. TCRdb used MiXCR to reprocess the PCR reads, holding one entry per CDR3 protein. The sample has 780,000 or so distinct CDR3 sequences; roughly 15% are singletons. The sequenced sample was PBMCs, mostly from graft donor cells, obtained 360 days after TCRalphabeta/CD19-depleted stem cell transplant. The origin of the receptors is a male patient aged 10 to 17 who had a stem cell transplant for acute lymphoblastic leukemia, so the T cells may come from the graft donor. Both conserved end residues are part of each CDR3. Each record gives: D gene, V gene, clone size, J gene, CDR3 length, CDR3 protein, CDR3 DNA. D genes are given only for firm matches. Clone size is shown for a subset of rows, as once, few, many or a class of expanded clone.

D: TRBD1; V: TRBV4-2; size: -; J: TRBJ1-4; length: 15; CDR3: CASSLTGGGSEKLFF; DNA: TGTGCCAGCAGCCTCACAGGGGGCGGTAGTGAAAAACTGTTTTTT
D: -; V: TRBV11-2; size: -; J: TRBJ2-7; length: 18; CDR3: CASSWPPGLTRGIYEQYF; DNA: TGTGCCAGCAGCTGGCCCCCCGGACTTACAAGGGGGATCTACGAGCAGTACTTC
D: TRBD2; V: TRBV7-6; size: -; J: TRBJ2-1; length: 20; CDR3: CASSPYSGTSGYSSYNEQFF; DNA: TGTGCCAGCAGCCCCTACTCCGGGACTAGCGGGTACAGCTCCTACAATGAGCAGTTCTTC
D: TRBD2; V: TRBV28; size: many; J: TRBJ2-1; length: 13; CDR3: CASTVTSGAKQFF; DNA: TGTGCCAGCACTGTTACTAGCGGGGCAAAGCAGTTCTTC
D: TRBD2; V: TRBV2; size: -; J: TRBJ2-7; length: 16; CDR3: CASSDASGRATYEQYF; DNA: TGTGCCAGCAGTGATGCTAGCGGGAGGGCGACCTACGAGCAGTACTTC
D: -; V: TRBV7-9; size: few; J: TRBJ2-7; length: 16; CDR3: CASSVTTGHSTYEQYF; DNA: TGTGCCAGCAGCGTCACCACGGGACACTCCACCTACGAGCAGTACTTC
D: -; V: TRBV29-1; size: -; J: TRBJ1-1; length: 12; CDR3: CSVAKPTTEAFF; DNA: TGCAGCGTTGCGAAGCCCACCACTGAAGCTTTCTTT
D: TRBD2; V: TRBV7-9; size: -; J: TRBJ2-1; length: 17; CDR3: CASRGDSGVAAYNEQFF; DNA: TGTGCCAGCAGGGGGGATAGCGGGGTTGCCGCCTACAATGAGCAGTTCTTC
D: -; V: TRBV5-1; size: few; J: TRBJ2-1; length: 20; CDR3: CASSLGGLWSIASSYNEQFF; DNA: TGCGCCAGCAGCTTGGGGGGACTCTGGAGTATAGCAAGCTCCTACAATGAGCAGTTCTTC
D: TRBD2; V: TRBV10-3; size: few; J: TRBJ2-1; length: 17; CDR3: CAISDRVAGGSYNEQFF; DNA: TGTGCCATCAGTGATCGGGTAGCGGGAGGATCCTACAATGAGCAGTTCTTC
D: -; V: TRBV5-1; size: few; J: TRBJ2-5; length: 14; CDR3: CASNQDRNQETQYF; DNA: TGCGCCAGCAATCAGGACAGAAATCAAGAGACCCAGTACTTC
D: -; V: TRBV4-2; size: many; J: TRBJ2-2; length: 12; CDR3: CASAKNTGELFF; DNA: TGTGCCAGCGCGAAAAACACCGGGGAGCTGTTTTTT
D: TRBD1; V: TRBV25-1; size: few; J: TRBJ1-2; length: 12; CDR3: CASQTGGYGYTF; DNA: TGTGCCAGCCAGACAGGGGGCTATGGCTACACCTTC
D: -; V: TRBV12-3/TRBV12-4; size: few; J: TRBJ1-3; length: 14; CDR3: CASTTVHSGNTIYF; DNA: TGTGCCAGCACTACAGTCCACTCTGGAAACACCATATATTTT
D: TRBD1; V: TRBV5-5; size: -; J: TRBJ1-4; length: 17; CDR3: CASSPPGQGATNEKLFF; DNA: TGTGCCAGCAGCCCACCGGGACAGGGGGCAACTAATGAAAAACTGTTTTTT
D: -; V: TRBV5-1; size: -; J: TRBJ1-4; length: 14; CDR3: CASSLVGYGEKLFF; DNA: TGCGCCAGCAGCTTGGTAGGTTACGGCGAAAAACTGTTTTTT
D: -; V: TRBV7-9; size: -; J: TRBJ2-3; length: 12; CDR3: CASSPSLRGQYF; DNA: TGTGCCAGCAGCCCAAGCTTACGTGGGCAGTATTTT
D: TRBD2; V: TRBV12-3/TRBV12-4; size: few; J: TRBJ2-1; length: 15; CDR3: CASSPSTAGINEQFF; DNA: TGTGCCAGCAGTCCCTCGACAGCGGGGATCAATGAGCAGTTCTTC
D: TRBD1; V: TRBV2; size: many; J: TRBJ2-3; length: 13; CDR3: CASSSDRADTQYF; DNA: TGTGCCAGCAGCTCCGACAGGGCAGATACGCAGTATTTT
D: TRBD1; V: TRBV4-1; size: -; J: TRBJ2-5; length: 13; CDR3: CASRRTGGETQYF; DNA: TGCGCCAGCAGGCGGACAGGGGGAGAGACCCAGTACTTC
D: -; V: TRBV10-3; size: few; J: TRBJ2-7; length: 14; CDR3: CAIGALNIPYEQYF; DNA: TGTGCCATCGGAGCGCTAAACATTCCCTACGAGCAGTACTTC
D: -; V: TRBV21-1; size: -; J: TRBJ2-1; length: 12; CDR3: CASSPPAASWFF; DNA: TGTGCCAGCAGCCCCCCGGCGGCAAGCTGGTTCTTC
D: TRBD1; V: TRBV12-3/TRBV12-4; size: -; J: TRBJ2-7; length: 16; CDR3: CASSSPRGTGLYEQYF; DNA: TGTGCCAGCAGTTCACCAAGGGGGACAGGACTCTACGAGCAGTACTTC
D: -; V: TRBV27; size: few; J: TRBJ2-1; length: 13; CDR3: CATRSFSYNEQFF; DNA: TGTGCCACTCGGAGTTTCTCCTACAATGAGCAGTTCTTC
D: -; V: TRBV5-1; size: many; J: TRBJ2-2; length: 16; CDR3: CASSLVGPQNTGELFF; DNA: TGCGCCAGCAGCTTGGTAGGGCCTCAGAACACCGGGGAGCTGTTTTTT
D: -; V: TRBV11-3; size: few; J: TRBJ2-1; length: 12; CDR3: CASSSWRNEQFF; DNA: TGTGCCAGCAGCTCCTGGCGAAATGAGCAGTTCTTC
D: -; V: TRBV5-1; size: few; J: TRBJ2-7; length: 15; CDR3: CASSPTVWTTYEQYF; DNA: TGCGCCAGCAGCCCGACTGTCTGGACTACCTACGAGCAGTACTTC
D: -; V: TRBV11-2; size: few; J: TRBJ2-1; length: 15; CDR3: CASAGGASSYNEQFF; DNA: TGTGCCAGCGCTGGGGGCGCTAGCTCCTACAATGAGCAGTTCTTC
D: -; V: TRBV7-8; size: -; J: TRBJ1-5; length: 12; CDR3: CASSLGDRARHF; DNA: TGTGCCAGCAGCTTAGGGGACCGAGCACGGCATTTT
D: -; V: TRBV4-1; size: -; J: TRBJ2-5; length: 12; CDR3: CASRQDWETQYF; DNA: TGCGCCAGCAGACAAGACTGGGAGACCCAGTACTTC
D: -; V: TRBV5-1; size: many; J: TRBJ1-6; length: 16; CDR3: CASKGSLSSYNSPLHF; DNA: TGCGCCAGCAAGGGGTCCCTAAGCTCCTATAATTCACCCCTCCACTTT
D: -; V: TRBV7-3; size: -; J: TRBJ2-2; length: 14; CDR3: CASSPMVTTGELFF; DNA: TGTGCCAGCAGCCCGATGGTCACCACCGGGGAGCTGTTTTTT
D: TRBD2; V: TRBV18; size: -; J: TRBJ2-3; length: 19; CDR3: CASSPTKQGAGGLTDTQYF; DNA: TGTGCCAGCTCACCGACTAAGCAAGGTGCGGGAGGTCTCACAGATACGCAGTATTTT
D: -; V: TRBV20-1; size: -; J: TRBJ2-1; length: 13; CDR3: CSASRFSYNEQFF; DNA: TGCAGTGCTAGCCGTTTTTCCTACAATGAGCAGTTCTTC
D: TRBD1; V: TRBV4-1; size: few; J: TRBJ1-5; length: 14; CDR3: CASSQEQGRQPQHF; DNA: TGCGCCAGCAGCCAAGAACAGGGGCGGCAGCCCCAGCATTTT
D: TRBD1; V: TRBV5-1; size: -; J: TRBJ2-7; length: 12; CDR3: CASSLVRDSLHF; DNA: TGCGCCAGCAGCTTGGTCCGGGACAGCCTGCACTTC
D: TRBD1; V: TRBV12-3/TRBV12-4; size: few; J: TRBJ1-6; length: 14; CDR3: CASKGQGGNSPLHF; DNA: TGTGCCAGCAAAGGACAGGGGGGTAATTCACCCCTCCACTTT
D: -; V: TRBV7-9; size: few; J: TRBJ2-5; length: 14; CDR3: CASSQPGSRETQYF; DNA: TGTGCCAGCAGCCAACCGGGTTCTCGGGAGACCCAGTACTTC
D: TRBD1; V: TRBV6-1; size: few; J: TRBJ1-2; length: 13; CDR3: CASTGQVTDGYTF; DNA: TGTGCCAGCACCGGACAGGTAACGGATGGCTACACCTTC
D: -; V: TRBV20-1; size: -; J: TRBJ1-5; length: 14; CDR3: CSARDTQVNQPQHF; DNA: TGCAGTGCTAGAGATACACAGGTCAATCAGCCCCAGCATTTT
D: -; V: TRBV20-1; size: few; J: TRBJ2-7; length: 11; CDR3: CSADTPYEQYF; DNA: TGCAGTGCGGACACCCCCTACGAGCAGTACTTC
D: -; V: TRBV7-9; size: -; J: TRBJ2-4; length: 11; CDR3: CASSTGTTRDF; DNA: TGTGCCAGCAGCACCGGGACAACCCGGGACTTC
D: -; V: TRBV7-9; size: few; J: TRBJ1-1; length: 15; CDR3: CASSLALGGNTEAFF; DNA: TGTGCCAGCAGCTTAGCGCTGGGGGGGAACACTGAAGCTTTCTTT
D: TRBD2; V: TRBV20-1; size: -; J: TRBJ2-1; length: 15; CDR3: CSALILAGEYNEQFF; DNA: TGCAGTGCTCTAATTCTAGCGGGAGAATACAATGAGCAGTTCTTC
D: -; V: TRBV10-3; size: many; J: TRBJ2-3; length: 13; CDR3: CATAEGARDTQYF; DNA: TGTGCCACGGCAGAGGGAGCTCGGGATACGCAGTATTTT
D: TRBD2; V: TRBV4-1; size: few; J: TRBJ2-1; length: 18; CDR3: CASSHSGLAGPLYNEQFF; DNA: TGCGCCAGCAGCCACTCCGGACTAGCGGGGCCCCTCTACAATGAGCAGTTCTTC
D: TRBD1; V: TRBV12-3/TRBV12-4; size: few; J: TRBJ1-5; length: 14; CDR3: CASSRTGLGGPQHF; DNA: TGTGCCAGCAGTCGGACAGGGCTCGGAGGGCCCCAGCATTTT
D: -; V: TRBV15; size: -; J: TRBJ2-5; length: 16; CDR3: CATSRSPEAGQETQYF; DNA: TGTGCCACCAGCAGATCCCCGGAGGCGGGGCAAGAGACCCAGTACTTC